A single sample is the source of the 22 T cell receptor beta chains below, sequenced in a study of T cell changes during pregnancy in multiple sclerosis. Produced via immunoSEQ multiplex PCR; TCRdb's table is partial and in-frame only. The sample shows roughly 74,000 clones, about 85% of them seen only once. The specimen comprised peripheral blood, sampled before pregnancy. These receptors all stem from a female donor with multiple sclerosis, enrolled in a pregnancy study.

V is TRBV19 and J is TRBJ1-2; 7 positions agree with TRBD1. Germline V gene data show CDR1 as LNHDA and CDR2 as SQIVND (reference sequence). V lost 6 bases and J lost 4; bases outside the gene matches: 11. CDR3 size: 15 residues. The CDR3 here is CASSPNRGGSYGYTF. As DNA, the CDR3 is TGTGCCAGTAGCCCCAACAGGGGAGGTAGCTATGGCTACACCTTC.

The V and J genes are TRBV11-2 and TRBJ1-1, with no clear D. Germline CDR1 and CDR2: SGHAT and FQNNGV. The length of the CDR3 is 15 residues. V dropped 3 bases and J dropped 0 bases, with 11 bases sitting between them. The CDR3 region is CASSFFGQLNTEAFF. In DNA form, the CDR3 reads TGTGCCAGCAGCTTCTTTGGGCAGCTGAACACTGAAGCTTTCTTT.

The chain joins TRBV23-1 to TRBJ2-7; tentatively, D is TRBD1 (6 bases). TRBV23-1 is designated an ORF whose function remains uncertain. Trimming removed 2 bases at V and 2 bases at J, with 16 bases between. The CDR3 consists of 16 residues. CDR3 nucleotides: TGCGCCAGCAGTCAACCAAGGGCGGACAGTCCCTACGAGCAGTACTTC. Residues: CASSQPRADSPYEQYF.

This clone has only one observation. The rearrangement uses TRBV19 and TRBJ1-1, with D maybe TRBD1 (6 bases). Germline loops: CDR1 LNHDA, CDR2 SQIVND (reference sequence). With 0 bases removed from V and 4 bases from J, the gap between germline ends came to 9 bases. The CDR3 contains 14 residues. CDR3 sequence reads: CASSIEGGPTEAFF. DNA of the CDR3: TGTGCCAGTAGTATAGAGGGGGGGCCCACTGAAGCTTTCTTT.

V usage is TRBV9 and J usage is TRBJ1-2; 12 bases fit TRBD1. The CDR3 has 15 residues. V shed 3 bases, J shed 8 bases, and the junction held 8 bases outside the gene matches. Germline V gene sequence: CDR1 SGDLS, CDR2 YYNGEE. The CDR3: CASSDRDRGPEGYTF. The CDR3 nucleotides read TGTGCCAGCAGCGACCGGGACAGGGGGCCGGAGGGCTACACCTTC.

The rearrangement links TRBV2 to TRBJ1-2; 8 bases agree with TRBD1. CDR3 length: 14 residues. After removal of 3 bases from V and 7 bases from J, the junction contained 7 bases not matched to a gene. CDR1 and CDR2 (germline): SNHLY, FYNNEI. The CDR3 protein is CASSDRQGARGYTF. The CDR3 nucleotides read TGTGCCAGCAGTGATCGGCAGGGGGCGCGTGGCTACACCTTC. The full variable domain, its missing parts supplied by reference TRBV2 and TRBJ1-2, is EPEVTQTPSHQVTQMGQEVILRCVPISNHLYFYWYRQILGQKVEFLVSFYNNEISEKSEIFDDQFSVERPDGSNFTLKIRSTKLEDSAMYFCASSDRQGARGYTFGSGTRLTVV.

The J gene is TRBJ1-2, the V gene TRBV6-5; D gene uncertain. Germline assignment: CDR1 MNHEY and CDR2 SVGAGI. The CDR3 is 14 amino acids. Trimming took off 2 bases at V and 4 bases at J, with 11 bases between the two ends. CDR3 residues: CASSYAGLVYGYTF. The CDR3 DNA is TGTGCCAGCAGTTACGCCGGACTGGTCTATGGCTACACCTTC.

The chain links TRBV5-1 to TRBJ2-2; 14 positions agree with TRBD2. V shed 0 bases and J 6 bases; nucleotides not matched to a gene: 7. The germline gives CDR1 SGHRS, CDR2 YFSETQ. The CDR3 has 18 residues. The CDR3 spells CASSLVWTSGRRAGELFF. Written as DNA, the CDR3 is TGCGCCAGCAGCTTGGTATGGACTAGCGGGAGGAGGGCCGGGGAGCTGTTTTTT.

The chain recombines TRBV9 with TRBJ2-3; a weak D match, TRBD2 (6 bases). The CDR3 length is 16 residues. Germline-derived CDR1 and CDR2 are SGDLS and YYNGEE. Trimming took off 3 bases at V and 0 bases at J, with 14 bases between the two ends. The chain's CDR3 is CASSAGDKSSTDTQYF. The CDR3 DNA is TGTGCCAGCAGCGCGGGAGACAAGTCTAGCACAGATACGCAGTATTTT.

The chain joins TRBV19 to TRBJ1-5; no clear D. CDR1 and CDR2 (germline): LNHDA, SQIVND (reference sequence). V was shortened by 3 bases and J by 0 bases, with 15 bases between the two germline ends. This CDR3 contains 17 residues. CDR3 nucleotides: TGTGCCAGTAGTATGTTAGTGTCAGACTATAGCAATCAGCCCCAGCATTTT. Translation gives CASSMLVSDYSNQPQHF.

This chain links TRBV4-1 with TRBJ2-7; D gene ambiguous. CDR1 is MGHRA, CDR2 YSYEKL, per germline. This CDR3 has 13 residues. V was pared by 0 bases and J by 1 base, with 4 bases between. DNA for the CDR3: TGCGCCAGCAGCCAAGATCAGTCCTACGAGCAGTACTTC. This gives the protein CASSQDQSYEQYF.

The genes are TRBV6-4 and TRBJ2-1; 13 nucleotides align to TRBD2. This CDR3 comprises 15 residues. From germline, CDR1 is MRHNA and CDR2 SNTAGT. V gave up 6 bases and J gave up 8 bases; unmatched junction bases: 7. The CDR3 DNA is TGTGCCAGCAGCTTCACTAGCGGGGGGGCCTATGAGCAGTTCTTC. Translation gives CASSFTSGGAYEQFF.

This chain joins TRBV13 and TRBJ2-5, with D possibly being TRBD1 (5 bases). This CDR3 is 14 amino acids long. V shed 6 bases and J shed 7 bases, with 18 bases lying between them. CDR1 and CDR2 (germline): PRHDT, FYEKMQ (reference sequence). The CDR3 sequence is CASSNRRPPGTQYF. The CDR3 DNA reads TGTGCCAGCAGTAACAGGCGGCCCCCCGGGACCCAGTACTTC.

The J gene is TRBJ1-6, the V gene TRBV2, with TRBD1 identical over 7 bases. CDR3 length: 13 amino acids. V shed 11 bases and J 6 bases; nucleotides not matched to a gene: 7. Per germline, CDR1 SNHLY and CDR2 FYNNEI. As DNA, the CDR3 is TGTGCCCGGAAGGGACAGCTTAATTCACCCCTCCACTTT. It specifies CARKGQLNSPLHF. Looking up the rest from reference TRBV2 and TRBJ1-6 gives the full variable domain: EPEVTQTPSHQVTQMGQEVILRCVPISNHLYFYWYRQILGQKVEFLVSFYNNEISEKSEIFDDQFSVERPDGSNFTLKIRSTKLEDSAMYFCARKGQLNSPLHFGNGTRLTVT.

CDR3 residues: CASSQDAGSDTQYF. CDR3 nucleotide sequence: TGCGCCAGCAGCCAAGATGCAGGGTCAGATACGCAGTATTTT. The chain joins TRBV4-3 to TRBJ2-3, with D maybe TRBD1 (5 bases). Between the trimmed V and J ends, which lost 0 bases and 4 bases, there was a span of 8 bases. The germline gives CDR1 LGHNA, CDR2 YSLEER. This CDR3 comprises 14 residues.

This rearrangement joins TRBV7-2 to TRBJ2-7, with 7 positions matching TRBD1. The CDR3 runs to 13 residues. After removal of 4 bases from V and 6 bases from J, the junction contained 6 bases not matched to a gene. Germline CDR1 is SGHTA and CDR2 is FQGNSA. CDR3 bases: TGTGCCAGCAGCTCCCGACAGGGTATCGAGCAGTACTTC. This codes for CASSSRQGIEQYF.

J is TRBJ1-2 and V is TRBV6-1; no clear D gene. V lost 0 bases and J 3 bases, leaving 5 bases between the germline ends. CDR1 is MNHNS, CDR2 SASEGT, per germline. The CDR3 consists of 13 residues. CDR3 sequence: CASSEASDYGYTF. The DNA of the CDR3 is TGTGCCAGCAGTGAAGCGTCCGACTATGGCTACACCTTC.

CDR3 sequence reads: CASSLLDQPQHF. CDR3 DNA sequence: TGTGCCAGCAGCTTATTAGATCAGCCCCAGCATTTT. The V and J genes are TRBV5-6 and TRBJ1-5; no definite D call. The germline V gene encodes CDR1 SGHDT and CDR2 YYEEEE. V lost 2 bases to trimming and J lost 5 bases, with 5 bases between them. This CDR3 is built from 12 residues. The full variable domain, with the rest looked up from reference TRBV5-6 and TRBJ1-5, is DAGVTQSPTHLIKTRGQQVTLRCSPKSGHDTVSWYQQALGQGPQFIFQYYEEEERQRGNFPDRFSGHQFPNYSSELNVNALLLGDSALYLCASSLLDQPQHFGDGTRLSIL.

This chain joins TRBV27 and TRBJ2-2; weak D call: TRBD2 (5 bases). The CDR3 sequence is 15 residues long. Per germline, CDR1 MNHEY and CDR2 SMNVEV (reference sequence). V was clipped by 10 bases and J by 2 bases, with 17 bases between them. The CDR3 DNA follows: TGTGCCACCCGGAGGACGAGAACTAACACCGGGGAGCTGTTTTTT. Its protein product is CATRRTRTNTGELFF.

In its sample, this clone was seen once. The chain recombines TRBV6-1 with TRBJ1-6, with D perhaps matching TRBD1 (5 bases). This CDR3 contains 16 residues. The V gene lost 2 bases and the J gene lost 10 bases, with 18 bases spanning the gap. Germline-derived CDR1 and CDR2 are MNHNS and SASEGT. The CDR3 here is CASSEIIDGRGSPLHF. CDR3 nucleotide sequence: TGTGCCAGCAGTGAAATTATCGACGGCCGGGGGTCACCCCTCCACTTT.

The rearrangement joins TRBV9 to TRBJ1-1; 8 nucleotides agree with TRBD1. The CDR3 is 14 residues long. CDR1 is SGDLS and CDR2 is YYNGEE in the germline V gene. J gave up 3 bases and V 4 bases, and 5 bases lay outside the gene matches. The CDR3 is CASSTQGGYTEAFF. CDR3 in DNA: TGTGCCAGCAGCACACAGGGGGGGTACACTGAAGCTTTCTTT.

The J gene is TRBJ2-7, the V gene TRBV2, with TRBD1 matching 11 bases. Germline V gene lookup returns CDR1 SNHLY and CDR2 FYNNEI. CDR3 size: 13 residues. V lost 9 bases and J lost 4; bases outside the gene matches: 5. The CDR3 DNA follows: TGTGCCAGTATCCGGGACAGGGGGTACGAGCAGTACTTC. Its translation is CASIRDRGYEQYF.